These 11 T cell receptor gamma chains were sequenced from one sample in a study of Vδ1+ human thymocytes. Findings and caveats of the study: Thymic TRG and TRD repertoires appeared highly polyclonal.

Sequences come from RNA converted to cDNA by reverse transcription. The CDR3 regions were amplified by multiplex PCR from V-gene primers to a constant-region primer. TCRdb reprocessed the multiplex PCR reads using CATT. The table has some 11,000 gamma-chain clones, about 46% seen once. Which antigens these TCRs recognize remains unknown. Source material: Vdelta1+ gamma-delta thymocytes from the thymus. As for subset: FACS-sorted CD3+ TCRalphabeta- TCRVdelta1+ TCRVdelta2- thymocytes. The receptors stem from a boy under two years old who had congenital heart surgery.

This clone was recorded a few times. At the DNA level, this CDR3 is encoded by other sequences in the same sample as well. V gene TRGV9 combines with J gene TRGJ1 or TRGJ2. Germline V gene sequence: CDR1 GITISATS, CDR2 ISYDGTV (reference sequence). This CDR3 has 13 residues. V gave up 0 bases and J gave up 6 bases; unmatched junction bases: 5. The CDR3 coding sequence is TGTGCCTTGTGGGAGGTGCCATGTTATAAGAAACTCTTT. It is translated as CALWEVPCYKKLF.

V and J are TRGV3 and TRGJ1 or TRGJ2. The J gene, left out of TCRdb, was set here by checking the DNA against germline. The CDR3 contains 12 residues. V was pared by 0 bases and J by 10 bases, with 6 bases of the junction left unmatched. Germline V gives CDR1 VTNTFY, CDR2 YDVSTARD (reference sequence). The CDR3 DNA sequence: TGTGCCACCTGGGACAGGCTGCTCAAGAAACTCTTT. Translation gives CATWDRLLKKLF.

This clone was observed a few times. V is TRGV9 and J is TRGJ1 or TRGJ2. Germline CDR1 and CDR2: GITISATS and ISYDGTV (reference sequence). The trim removed 0 bases at V and 10 bases at J, leaving 9 bases unmatched. The CDR3 loop spans 13 amino acids. The CDR3 region is CALWEVQDLKKLF. The CDR3 DNA sequence: TGTGCCTTGTGGGAGGTGCAAGACCTCAAGAAACTCTTT.

The chain is built from TRGV9 and TRGJ1 or TRGJ2. Because TCRdb records no J gene, it was assigned here through a match of the DNA to germline. CDR1 GITISATS and CDR2 ISYDGTV come from the germline V gene (reference sequence). The CDR3 spans 11 residues. Trimming removed 4 bases from V and 7 bases from J; junction bases left unmatched: 4. This CDR3 is CALWDRYKKLF. The CDR3 DNA follows: TGTGCCTTGTGGGATCGGTATAAGAAACTCTTT.

The genes are TRGV2 and TRGJ1 or TRGJ2. TCRdb is silent on the J gene; assignment here came from matching the DNA to germline. Per germline, CDR1 EGSNGY and CDR2 YDSYNSKV. Losses at the gene ends were 4 bases for V and 3 bases for J; bases not matched to a gene: 12. The CDR3 loop spans 15 amino acids. This chain's CDR3 is CATWDASPFYYKKLF. CDR3 bases: TGTGCCACCTGGGATGCGTCACCCTTTTATTATAAGAAACTCTTT.

This clone was counted only a few times. The rearrangement uses TRGV3 and TRGJ1 or TRGJ2. Because TCRdb records no J gene, it was assigned here through a match of the DNA to germline. This CDR3 region has 13 residues. Germline loops: CDR1 VTNTFY, CDR2 YDVSTARD (reference sequence). Trimming cost V 0 bases and J 9 bases; bases outside gene matches: 8. CDR3 region: CATWDRPRGKKLF. CDR3 sequence (DNA): TGTGCCACCTGGGACAGGCCTAGGGGTAAGAAACTCTTT.

This clone was found a few times. The chain is built from TRGV3 and TRGJ1 or TRGJ2. The V gene end was trimmed by 3 bases and the J gene end by 5 bases; junction bases not matched to a gene: 4. Per germline, CDR1 VTNTFY and CDR2 YDVSTARD (reference sequence). This CDR3 is 12 amino acids long. The CDR3, as DNA: TGTGCCACCTGGGACGCGAATTATAAGAAACTCTTT. Protein: CATWDANYKKLF.

This clone was seen only a few times. The chain is built from TRGV9 and TRGJ1 or TRGJ2. With 5 bases clipped from V and 0 bases from J, the junction kept 7 bases outside the gene matches. CDR3 size: 14 residues. CDR1 is GITISATS and CDR2 is ISYDGTV in the germline V gene (reference sequence). The CDR3 nucleotides read TGTGCCTTGTGGGGGGTCTGGAATTATTATAAGAAACTCTTT. It is translated as CALWGVWNYYKKLF.

This chain joins TRGV4 and TRGJP1. Here the J gene came from matching the DNA to germline, since TCRdb omits it. Germline V gene sequence: CDR1 EGSTGY, CDR2 YDSYTSSV. The trim removed 3 bases at V and 0 bases at J, leaving 7 bases unmatched. This CDR3 spans 16 amino acids. CDR3 sequence (DNA): TGTGCCACCTGGGATATGACGAATACCACTGGTTGGTTCAAGATATTT. Translating gives CATWDMTNTTGWFKIF.

This sequence joins TRGV8 and TRGJ1 or TRGJ2. Here the J gene was assigned by germline matching of the DNA, as TCRdb has none. The junction had 6 bases not matched to a gene; V was cut back by 5 bases and J by 5 bases. Germline V gives CDR1 VENAVY, CDR2 YDSYNSRV. The CDR3 is 12 residues long. The CDR3 DNA reads TGTGCCACCTGGGGTCTACATTATAAGAAACTCTTT. Protein product: CATWGLHYKKLF.

The V and J genes are TRGV5 and TRGJP2. Matching the DNA to germline supplied the J gene, which TCRdb does not give. Looked up from germline, CDR1 is VINAFY and CDR2 is YDVSNSKD. The CDR3 totals 14 residues. V dropped 5 bases and J dropped 3; count of bases not matched to a gene: 6. The CDR3 bases are TGTGCCACCTGGGGCCGGTGTAGTGATTGGATCAAGACGTTT. It translates to CATWGRCSDWIKTF.